Shown below are 14 T cell receptor beta chains from a single sample sequenced in a study of regulatory T cells in long-lasting Graves disease. Specified time point: newly diagnosed GD, antithyroid drugs for less than 3 months. From PBMCs, RNA was extracted and then used to make the TCR library. According to the study, TCR beta libraries were built with iRepertoire HTBI primers and CDR3-region Arm-PCR. TCRdb analysed the multiplex PCR reads with MiXCR anew, one entry per CDR3 protein. Seen here are some 460,000 distinct CDR3 sequences, 15% to 20% observed once, and the top ten hold 12%. Separately, the same data were catalogued under a study of T cells in Graves' hyperthyroidism and ophthalmopathy.

The starting material was peripheral blood mononuclear cells (PBMCs), obtained at new diagnosis, from a patient treated with antithyroid drugs. Receptors were obtained from a man aged 35-49 years with Graves disease.

At least ten counts were recorded for this clonotype. The genes are TRBV7-9 and TRBJ2-7, with 14 bases lining up with TRBD2. V lost 5 bases to trimming and J lost 3 bases; unmatched junction nucleotides: 9. This CDR3 region has 17 residues. Germline V CDR1 and CDR2: SEHNR, FQNEAQ (reference sequence). The CDR3 region is CASSVRLAGGIVYEQYF. Written as DNA, the CDR3 is TGTGCCAGCAGCGTCAGACTAGCGGGAGGGATAGTCTACGAGCAGTACTTC. Full variable domain (missing parts from reference TRBV7-9 and TRBJ2-7): DTGVSQNPRHKITKRGQNVTFRCDPISEHNRLYWYRQTLGQGPEFLTYFQNEAQLEKSRLLSDRFSAERPKGSFSTLEIQRTEQGDSAMYLCASSVRLAGGIVYEQYFGPGTRLTVT.

This clonotype was recorded many times. The chain employs TRBV3-1 and TRBJ2-7; 8 bases line up with TRBD2. The ends lost 4 bases at V and 6 bases at J; junction bases unmatched: 11. The CDR3 is made up of 15 amino acids. The germline V gene encodes CDR1 LGHDT and CDR2 YNNKEL (reference sequence). CDR3 loop: CASSPTGSGRGEQYF. The CDR3 DNA is TGTGCCAGCAGCCCCACCGGGAGCGGGAGAGGCGAGCAGTACTTC.

This clonotype has a count of ten or more. The rearrangement uses TRBV2 and TRBJ1-5; no definite D call. Germline V gene data show CDR1 as SNHLY and CDR2 as FYNNEI. The germline V and J ends were trimmed by 2 bases and 2 bases, with 10 bases remaining between them. This CDR3 comprises 15 residues. The CDR3 loop is CASSEFDNRNQPQHF. In DNA form, the CDR3 reads TGTGCCAGCAGTGAATTCGACAACCGCAATCAGCCCCAGCATTTT.

The table lists this clonotype with many counts. V and J are TRBV28 and TRBJ2-7, with TRBD2 identical over 11 bases. Germline V gene sequence: CDR1 MDHEN, CDR2 SYDVKM. The CDR3 contains 15 residues. V lost 6 bases, J lost 9 bases, and 13 bases stayed unmatched. In nucleotides, the CDR3 is TGTGCCAGCAGCTTGCTAGCGGGAGGTTTCCAAGGGCAGTACTTC. Protein sequence: CASSLLAGGFQGQYF. Based on the CDR3 plus reference TRBV28 and TRBJ2-7, the full variable domain is DVKVTQSSRYLVKRTGEKVFLECVQDMDHENMFWYRQDPGLGLRLIYFSYDVKMKEKGDIPEGYSVSREKKERFSLILESASTNQTSMYLCASSLLAGGFQGQYFGPGTRLTVT.

The rearrangement uses TRBV5-6 and TRBJ1-4, with TRBD1 matching 7 bases. Germline-derived CDR1 and CDR2 are SGHDT and YYEEEE. The CDR3 loop spans 15 amino acids. Trimming took 4 bases from V and 3 from J; bases not matched to a gene: 6. The CDR3: CASSVPTGPNEKLFF. CDR3 in DNA: TGTGCCAGCAGCGTACCGACAGGGCCTAATGAAAAACTGTTTTTT.

The sample holds many counts of this clonotype. One end of the junction fails to match germline, which may point to a read error. This chain joins TRBV5-1 and TRBJ1-1; TRBD1 might be the D (6 bases). The germline V gene encodes CDR1 SGHRS and CDR2 YFSETQ. The CDR3 length is 14 residues. This chain's CDR3 is CASSLGQMNTEAFF. CDR3 DNA: TGTGCCAGCAGCTTAGGACAGATGAACACTGAAGCTTTCTTT.

This clonotype occurred many times. This rearrangement joins TRBV11-2 to TRBJ2-1; 7 positions agree with TRBD2. The CDR3 is 16 residues long. Germline V gene sequence: CDR1 SGHAT, CDR2 FQNNGV. The trim removed 4 bases at V and 0 bases at J, leaving 6 bases unmatched. This chain's CDR3 is CASSWRGGSSYNEQFF. The CDR3, as DNA: TGTGCCAGCAGCTGGAGGGGCGGGAGCTCCTACAATGAGCAGTTCTTC.

This clonotype came up a few times. The rearrangement joins TRBV29-1 to TRBJ2-1, with D perhaps matching TRBD2 (5 bases). The CDR3 runs to 14 residues. The germline V gene has CDR1 SQVTM and CDR2 ANQGSEA. Trimming shortened V by 7 bases and J by 4 bases, and 17 bases separated the two germline ends. Here the CDR3 reads CSGGGRPQYNEQFF. CDR3 nucleotide sequence: TGCAGCGGTGGAGGACGGCCTCAGTACAATGAGCAGTTCTTC.

This clonotype appeared many times. The CDR3 nucleotides are TGCAGTGCTATCGACAGCACAGATACGCAGTATTTT. Translating it yields CSAIDSTDTQYF. The chain joins TRBV20-1 to TRBJ2-3; D gene uncertain. The length of the CDR3 is 12 residues. CDR1 DFQATT and CDR2 SNEGSKA come from the germline V gene (reference sequence). With 4 bases removed from V and 0 bases from J, the gap between germline ends came to 5 bases.

The chain has TRBV27 and TRBJ1-5; TRBD1 aligns across 9 bases. Germline trimming cut 8 bases from V and 2 bases from J; bases unmatched to any gene: 13. CDR1 and CDR2 from the germline V gene are MNHEY and SMNVEV (reference sequence). The CDR3 has 17 amino acids. DNA for the CDR3: TGTGCCAGCCGCGGGACAGGGCCCAAGGGGGGCAATCAGCCCCAGCATTTT. Protein: CASRGTGPKGGNQPQHF.

This clonotype was seen at least ten times. The chain uses TRBV11-1 and TRBJ2-1; no firm D call. Germline V gene sequence: CDR1 SGHAT, CDR2 FQDESV (reference sequence). The germline V and J ends were trimmed by 5 bases and 4 bases, with 6 bases remaining between them. The CDR3 runs 12 residues. CDR3 sequence: CASSRQYNEQFF. In nucleotides, the CDR3 is TGTGCCAGCAGCCGCCAGTACAATGAGCAGTTCTTC.

This clonotype was recorded only once. The V gene is TRBV5-1, the J gene TRBJ2-5; the match to TRBD2 covers 7 bases. CDR1 and CDR2 (germline): SGHRS, YFSETQ. V trimming: 0 bases; J trimming: 2 bases; junction bases outside the gene matches: 7. CDR3 size: 16 residues. CDR3 region: CASSLGALASQETQYF. In DNA, the CDR3 is TGCGCCAGCAGCTTGGGCGCACTAGCGAGTCAAGAGACCCAGTACTTC.

This clonotype was detected ten times or more. J is TRBJ2-3 and V is TRBV29-1; D tentatively reads TRBD1 or TRBD2 (7 bases each). The CDR3 extends over 14 amino acids. The V end was cut by 6 bases, the J end by 2 bases, with 15 bases between. Germline lookup yields CDR1 SQVTM and CDR2 ANQGSEA. CDR3: CSVGGDSFTDTQYF. CDR3 coding DNA: TGCAGCGTGGGGGGGGACAGCTTCACAGATACGCAGTATTTT.

This clonotype occurred many times. This chain joins TRBV12-5 and TRBJ2-5, with 10 bases that match TRBD2. Losses at the gene ends were 7 bases for V and 4 bases for J; bases not matched to a gene: 9. The CDR3 consists of 15 residues. The germline V gene has CDR1 LGHNT and CDR2 FRNRAP. The CDR3 nucleotides are TGTGCTAGTGCCCCTAGCGGGAGAGGCGGAGAGACCCAGTACTTC. It specifies CASAPSGRGGETQYF.